These 15 T cell receptor beta chains were all obtained from the same sample, sequenced in a study of blood T cell repertoires in COVID-19. Generated by immunoSEQ multiplex PCR, the TCRdb table keeps only in-frame clones and is missing some. The data hold approximately 150,000 clones, with approximately 81% observed a single time. The sequenced sample was peripheral blood. The source of these receptors is a woman in her 50s with COVID-19, enrolled during active disease.

This sequence joins TRBV5-1 and TRBJ1-5; D unresolved. V was shortened by 0 bases and J by 0 bases, with 7 bases between the two germline ends. CDR1 SGHRS and CDR2 YFSETQ come from the germline V gene. This CDR3 spans 15 amino acids. The CDR3 reads CASSLDGFSNQPQHF. In DNA, the CDR3 is TGCGCCAGCAGCTTGGACGGTTTTAGCAATCAGCCCCAGCATTTT.

The V call is TRBV9, the J call TRBJ2-7; the D gene is possibly TRBD1 (5 bases). Germline V gene data show CDR1 as SGDLS and CDR2 as YYNGEE. The CDR3 has 14 amino acids. Trimming pared 0 bases from V and 0 bases from J, leaving 7 bases between. Here the CDR3 reads CASSVEGISYEQYF. The CDR3 nucleotides are TGTGCCAGCAGCGTAGAGGGGATCTCCTACGAGCAGTACTTC.

The chain has TRBV18 and TRBJ1-4, with D possibly matching TRBD1 (6 bases). The CDR3 extends over 13 amino acids. The V gene lost 3 bases and the J gene lost 5 bases, with 7 bases spanning the gap. From germline, CDR1 is KGHSH and CDR2 LQKENI. CDR3 sequence (DNA): TGTGCCAGCTCACCTCAGGGGAATGAAAAACTGTTTTTT. Protein product: CASSPQGNEKLFF.

This clone has a single count. The CDR3 loop reads CASSQLAGKYYNEQFF. The CDR3 region has the DNA TGTGCCAGCAGCCAACTAGCGGGAAAATACTACAATGAGCAGTTCTTC. V usage is TRBV5-4 and J usage is TRBJ2-1; 10 positions agree with TRBD2. The CDR3 is 16 residues long. Germline V gene sequence: CDR1 SGHNT, CDR2 YYREEE (reference sequence). Trimming took 4 bases from V and 3 from J; bases not matched to a gene: 7.

The chain joins TRBV6-5 to TRBJ2-7, with D tentatively TRBD2 (6 bases). This CDR3 spans 13 amino acids. V gave up 6 bases and J gave up 0 bases, with 9 bases separating them. CDR1 MNHEY and CDR2 SVGAGI come from the germline V gene. The CDR3 sequence: CASRGRDSYEQYF. The CDR3 DNA reads TGTGCCAGCAGAGGGCGGGACTCCTACGAGCAGTACTTC.

J is TRBJ1-2 and V is TRBV24-1, with 9 bases identical to TRBD1. V trimming: 3 bases; J trimming: 10 bases; junction bases outside the gene matches: 5. The CDR3 loop spans 13 amino acids. Germline CDR1 is KGHDR and CDR2 is SFDVKD. DNA of the CDR3: TGTGCCACCAGTGATGGACAGGGGACGGCCTACACCTTC. As protein: CATSDGQGTAYTF.

V and J are TRBV5-1 and TRBJ2-1; tentatively, D is TRBD2 (5 bases). V was cut by 2 bases and J by 0 bases, with 9 bases left in between. The CDR3 runs to 15 residues. Per the germline V gene, CDR1 is SGHRS and CDR2 is YFSETQ. The CDR3 DNA sequence: TGCGCCAGCAGCTTAGCGGCCCGCTCCTACAATGAGCAGTTCTTC. Its protein product is CASSLAARSYNEQFF.

This clone was observed a few times. The V and J genes are TRBV28 and TRBJ1-3; D remains ambiguous. Germline CDR1 reads MDHEN; CDR2 reads SYDVKM. Trimming took 4 bases from V and 7 from J, leaving 14 bases between them. The CDR3 has 14 residues. CDR3 region: CASSSPSGGNTIYF. In nucleotides, the CDR3 is TGTGCCAGCAGTTCTCCCTCAGGTGGGAACACCATATATTTT.

This chain joins TRBV30 and TRBJ1-1, with no clear D. Germline V gene sequence: CDR1 GTSNPN, CDR2 SVGIG (reference sequence). V shed 0 bases and J shed 5 bases, with 13 bases lying between them. The CDR3 consists of 14 residues. The DNA of the CDR3 is TGTGCCTGGAGTGTACTCCAGACGGGAACTGAAGCTTTCTTT. It is translated as CAWSVLQTGTEAFF.

The chain is built from TRBV27 and TRBJ2-1, with TRBD2 identical over 8 bases. The CDR3 runs 15 residues. V lost 6 bases, J lost 0 bases, and 4 bases stayed unmatched. Germline V lookup: CDR1 MNHEY, CDR2 SMNVEV (reference sequence). The CDR3 loop reads CASRVSGVSYNEQFF. In nucleotides, the CDR3 is TGTGCCAGCAGGGTTAGCGGGGTCTCCTACAATGAGCAGTTCTTC.

On this clone: Different DNA sequences within this sample yield the same CDR3. The chain has TRBV4-1 and TRBJ2-7, with TRBD2 matching 8 bases. V was pared by 1 base and J by 4 bases, with 0 bases of the junction left unmatched. CDR3 length: 13 residues. Germline V gives CDR1 MGHRA, CDR2 YSYEKL. CDR3 bases: TGCGCCAGCAGCCAAGGCGGGGGGTACGAGCAGTACTTC. Its translation is CASSQGGGYEQYF.

This clone has just one count. The rearrangement links TRBV9 to TRBJ2-6; 8 nucleotides agree with TRBD2. V was pared by 0 bases and J by 0 bases, with 11 bases of the junction left unmatched. In germline, CDR1 is SGDLS, CDR2 YYNGEE. CDR3 length equals 20 residues. The CDR3 DNA sequence: TGTGCCAGCAGCGTAGGGTACGGGAGGGGATACAGCTCTGGGGCCAACGTCCTGACTTTC. As protein: CASSVGYGRGYSSGANVLTF.

This clone was recorded once. The chain links TRBV2 to TRBJ2-7, with 8 bases aligning to TRBD1. V dropped 6 bases and J dropped 3; count of bases not matched to a gene: 7. This CDR3 has 14 residues. The V gene's germline CDR1 is SNHLY and CDR2 FYNNEI. CDR3 region: CASRQGQVVYEQYF. CDR3 nucleotides: TGTGCCAGCAGACAGGGACAGGTGGTCTACGAGCAGTACTTC.

The V call is TRBV29-1, the J call TRBJ2-7; D is ambiguous. Germline assignment: CDR1 SQVTM and CDR2 ANQGSEA. The CDR3 covers 12 residues. V lost 2 bases and J 2 bases, leaving 7 bases between the germline ends. CDR3 sequence: CSVESDTYEQYF. The CDR3 region has the DNA TGCAGCGTTGAAAGCGATACCTACGAGCAGTACTTC.

The V gene is TRBV6-2 or TRBV6-3, the J gene TRBJ1-3, with no clear D. The CDR3 extends over 24 amino acids. Germline loops: CDR1 MNHEY, CDR2 SVGEGT. V was trimmed by 6 bases and J by 3 bases, leaving 42 bases between them. The chain's CDR3 is CASSPTERLSSGNTILHRGNTIYF. In DNA form, the CDR3 reads TGTGCCAGCAGCCCGACGGAGAGATTAAGCTCTGGAAACACCATACTGCACCGTGGAAACACCATATATTTT.